This T cell receptor (beta chain) was obtained from a study of Graves' ophthalmopathy and Graves' hyperthyroidism. Details on this clonotype: Its antigen is not known. The junction departs from germline at one end; a sequencing error may be responsible.

The CDR3 extends over 14 amino acids. The germline CDR1 and CDR2 sequences are SGHRS and YFSETQ. Beta-chain TCR CDR3 regions were amplified from RNA transcripts. HTBI primers were used in a first-round RT-PCR, which preceded a second-round multiplex PCR. One entry per CDR3 protein, called by TCRdb with MiXCR from the multiplex PCR reads. Here the sample spans around 1.1 million distinct CDR3 sequences, 36% being singletons. Study results and caveats: Among thyroid clonotypes expanded above 0.001 frequency, most also appeared in blood.

Material for sequencing was peripheral blood or thyroid tissue (not recorded which). This sequence was found in an adult man with Graves' hyperthyroidism. The chain carries TRBV5-1 and TRBJ2-7; TRBD1 or TRBD2 may be the D gene (5 bases each). The CDR3 DNA sequence: TGCGCCAGCAGCTTGGGGGACGCTGGCTACGAGCAGCACTTC. It encodes CASSLGDAGYEQHF.